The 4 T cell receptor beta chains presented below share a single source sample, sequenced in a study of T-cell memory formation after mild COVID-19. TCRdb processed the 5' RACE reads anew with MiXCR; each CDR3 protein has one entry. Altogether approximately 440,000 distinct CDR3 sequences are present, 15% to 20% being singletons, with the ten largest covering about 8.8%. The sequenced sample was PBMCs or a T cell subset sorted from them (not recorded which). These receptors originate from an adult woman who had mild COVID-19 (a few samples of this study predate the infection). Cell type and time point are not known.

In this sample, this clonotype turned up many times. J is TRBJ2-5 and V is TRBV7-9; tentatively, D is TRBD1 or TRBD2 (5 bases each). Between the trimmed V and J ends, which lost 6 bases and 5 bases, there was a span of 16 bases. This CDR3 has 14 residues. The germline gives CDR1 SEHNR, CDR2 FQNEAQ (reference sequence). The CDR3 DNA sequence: TGTGCCAGCAGAGCTCGGGAAGGGGAGGAGACCCAGTACTTC. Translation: CASRAREGEETQYF.

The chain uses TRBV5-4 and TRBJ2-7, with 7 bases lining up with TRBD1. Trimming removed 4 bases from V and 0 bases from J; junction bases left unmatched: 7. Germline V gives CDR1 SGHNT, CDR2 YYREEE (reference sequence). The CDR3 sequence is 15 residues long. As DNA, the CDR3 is TGTGCCAGCAGCCAGGGACAGACAAGCTCCTACGAGCAGTACTTC. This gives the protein CASSQGQTSSYEQYF.

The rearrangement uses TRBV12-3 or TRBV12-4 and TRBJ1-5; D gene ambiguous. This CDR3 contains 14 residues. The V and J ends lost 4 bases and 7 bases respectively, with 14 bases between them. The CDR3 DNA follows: TGTGCCAGCAGTTGGTCCGAAGAGGACCAGCCCCAGCATTTT. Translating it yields CASSWSEEDQPQHF.

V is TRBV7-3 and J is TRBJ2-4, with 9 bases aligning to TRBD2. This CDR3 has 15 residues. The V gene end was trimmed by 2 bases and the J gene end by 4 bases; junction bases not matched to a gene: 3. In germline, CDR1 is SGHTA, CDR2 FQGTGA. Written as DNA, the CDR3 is TGTGCCAGCAGCTTATGGGCGGGAGGGAAAAACATTCAGTACTTC. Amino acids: CASSLWAGGKNIQYF.